A single sample is the source of the 28 T cell receptor beta chains below, sequenced in a study of blood T cell repertoires in COVID-19. TCRdb's table, derived via immunoSEQ multiplex PCR, lists solely in-frame clones and lacks some. The repertoire has 200,000 to 250,000 clones, more than 75% of them found once; the top ten carry around 4.5%. The sample was peripheral blood. These receptors originate from a man aged 45 to 65 with acute or convalescent COVID-19.

The gene calls are TRBV5-4 and TRBJ1-2, with 10 bases fitting TRBD1. J gave up 3 bases and V 5 bases, and 7 bases lay outside the gene matches. Looked up from germline, CDR1 is SGHNT and CDR2 is YYREEE (reference sequence). This CDR3 has 15 amino acids. The CDR3 protein is CASRNPTGGHYGYTF. Written as DNA, the CDR3 is TGTGCCAGCAGAAATCCGACAGGGGGCCACTATGGCTACACCTTC.

The gene calls are TRBV5-4 and TRBJ2-5; D perhaps matches TRBD2 (7 bases). There are 14 residues in the CDR3. The germline V gene has CDR1 SGHNT and CDR2 YYREEE (reference sequence). V was trimmed by 3 bases and J by 5 bases, leaving 14 bases between them. This chain's CDR3 is CASSSGGGGETQYF. CDR3 sequence (DNA): TGTGCCAGCAGCTCTGGGGGGGGCGGGGAGACCCAGTACTTC.

CDR3 nucleotides: TGCGCCAGCAGCTCTGGGGGGGTCTCCTACGAGCAGTACTTC. Translating gives CASSSGGVSYEQYF. The J gene is TRBJ2-7, the V gene TRBV5-1; 7 positions agree with TRBD2. With V trimmed by 3 bases and J by 0 bases, 3 bases remained unmatched. CDR1 and CDR2 from the germline V gene are SGHRS and YFSETQ. There are 14 residues in the CDR3.

The genes are TRBV27 and TRBJ2-1, with 11 nucleotides matching TRBD2. Germline values: CDR1 MNHEY, CDR2 SMNVEV (reference sequence). The CDR3 spans 15 residues. V was clipped by 3 bases and J by 6 bases; unmatched bases: 4. CDR3 amino acids: CASSLVAGGRNEQFF. CDR3 sequence (DNA): TGTGCCAGCAGTTTGGTAGCGGGGGGGCGCAATGAGCAGTTCTTC.

This sequence joins TRBV12-3 or TRBV12-4 and TRBJ1-2; no definite D call. This CDR3 has 12 residues. The V and J ends lost 2 bases and 4 bases respectively, with 5 bases between them. This chain's CDR3 is CASSLRSYGYTF. In DNA form, the CDR3 reads TGTGCCAGCAGTTTACGGTCCTATGGCTACACCTTC.

V usage is TRBV2 and J usage is TRBJ2-3; TRBD1 matches 9 bases. The V gene's germline CDR1 is SNHLY and CDR2 FYNNEI. J gave up 2 bases and V 4 bases, and 4 bases lay outside the gene matches. The CDR3 spans 15 residues. The CDR3 DNA reads TGTGCCAGCAGTGGACAGGGGGGGGACACAGATACGCAGTATTTT. It yields the protein CASSGQGGDTDTQYF.

The gene calls are TRBV6-6 and TRBJ1-6; possible D gene TRBD1, 6 bases. This CDR3 contains 14 residues. Germline V CDR1 and CDR2: MNHNY, SVGAGI (reference sequence). V was trimmed by 5 bases and J by 11 bases, leaving 16 bases between them. The CDR3 loop reads CASSQTQQGTPLHF. DNA for the CDR3: TGTGCCAGCAGTCAGACCCAACAGGGAACACCCCTCCACTTT.

This rearrangement joins TRBV19 to TRBJ1-5, with D possibly TRBD1 on 5 matching bases. Germline V CDR1 and CDR2: LNHDA, SQIVND (reference sequence). The ends were cut back, 1 base at V and 0 bases at J, with 13 bases in the middle. This CDR3 comprises 17 residues. This CDR3 is CASSIGGGDYSNQPQHF. In nucleotides, the CDR3 is TGTGCCAGTAGTATAGGGGGGGGAGACTATAGCAATCAGCCCCAGCATTTT. The whole variable domain, remainder taken from reference TRBV19 and TRBJ1-5, is DGGITQSPKYLFRKEGQNVTLSCEQNLNHDAMYWYRQDPGQGLRLIYYSQIVNDFQKGDIAEGYSVSREKKESFPLTVTSAQKNPTAFYLCASSIGGGDYSNQPQHFGDGTRLSIL.

The chain has TRBV6-5 and TRBJ1-6; no definite D call. The CDR3 spans 13 residues. V shed 7 bases and J shed 4 bases, with 8 bases lying between them. Germline loops: CDR1 MNHEY, CDR2 SVGAGI. The DNA for the CDR3 is TGTGCCAGCAATAGAATTTATAATTCACCCCTCCACTTT. As protein: CASNRIYNSPLHF.

This chain links TRBV7-3 with TRBJ1-5; D might be TRBD1 (5 bases). Between the trimmed V and J ends, which lost 0 bases and 4 bases, there was a span of 13 bases. The CDR3 contains 16 residues. Per germline, CDR1 SGHTA and CDR2 FQGTGA. CDR3 in DNA: TGTGCCAGCAGCTTAACGTTGCGGGGCCGGAATCAGCCCCAGCATTTT. Amino acid sequence: CASSLTLRGRNQPQHF.

V is TRBV10-3 and J is TRBJ2-7; D unresolved. The CDR3 loop spans 11 amino acids. V was trimmed by 4 bases and J by 4 bases, leaving 5 bases between them. CDR1 is ENHRY, CDR2 SYGVKD, per germline. CDR3 amino acids: CAISVGYEQYF. The CDR3 DNA is TGTGCCATCAGTGTCGGGTACGAGCAGTACTTC.

This clone appeared a few times. The chain joins TRBV11-2 to TRBJ2-2; possible D gene TRBD2, 5 bases. CDR3 length: 15 amino acids. V gave up 7 bases and J gave up 0 bases, with 12 bases separating them. Per the germline V gene, CDR1 is SGHAT and CDR2 is FQNNGV. The CDR3 sequence is CASKEATANTGELFF. CDR3 bases: TGTGCCAGCAAGGAGGCTACCGCGAACACCGGGGAGCTGTTTTTT.

This clone was counted a single time. This rearrangement joins TRBV6-5 to TRBJ1-2, with 7 bases fitting TRBD1. The CDR3 spans 14 residues. With 5 bases clipped from V and 4 bases from J, the junction kept 7 bases outside the gene matches. Germline V CDR1 and CDR2: MNHEY, SVGAGI. The CDR3 bases are TGTGCCAGCAGTAAACCGGACAGGACCTATGGCTACACCTTC. Translated: CASSKPDRTYGYTF.

This clone occurred a few times. J is TRBJ2-3 and V is TRBV5-4; 7 bases align to TRBD1. The V and J ends lost 0 bases and 8 bases, in that order; junction bases with no gene match: 3. The CDR3 spans 13 residues. Germline CDR1 SGHNT, CDR2 YYREEE (reference sequence). CDR3 region: CASSLEHRGTQYF. The CDR3 coding sequence is TGTGCCAGCAGCTTGGAGCACAGGGGTACGCAGTATTTT.

The chain uses TRBV5-8 and TRBJ1-5; D gene uncertain. Germline assignment: CDR1 SGHTS and CDR2 YDEGEE. Trimming took 0 bases from V and 4 from J, leaving 11 bases between them. The CDR3 consists of 15 residues. CDR3 DNA: TGTGCCAGCAGCTTGGAACAGCTTCCAAATCAGCCCCAGCATTTT. It translates to CASSLEQLPNQPQHF.

This clone was counted a single time. The rearrangement links TRBV30 to TRBJ1-1, with D possibly being TRBD1 (6 bases). The ends were cut back, 4 bases at V and 5 bases at J, with 11 bases in the middle. CDR3 length: 12 amino acids. Germline V CDR1 and CDR2: GTSNPN, SVGIG (reference sequence). CDR3 amino acids: CAWNPGQTEAFF. CDR3 bases: TGTGCCTGGAACCCAGGACAGACTGAAGCTTTCTTT.

The V call is TRBV19, the J call TRBJ1-1, with 8 bases lining up with TRBD1. Looked up from germline, CDR1 is LNHDA and CDR2 is SQIVND (reference sequence). V trimming: 5 bases; J trimming: 3 bases; junction bases outside the gene matches: 5. CDR3 length: 14 amino acids. CDR3: CASSPMDRDTEAFF. Here the CDR3 DNA reads TGTGCCAGTAGTCCCATGGACAGGGACACTGAAGCTTTCTTT.

This clone was detected a few times. This chain connects TRBV6-4 to TRBJ1-1; 10 positions match TRBD1. V lost 6 bases, J lost 3 bases, and 10 bases stayed unmatched. This CDR3 comprises 16 residues. From germline, CDR1 is MRHNA and CDR2 SNTAGT. CDR3 residues: CASSAPRTGGYTEAFF. The DNA of the CDR3 is TGTGCCAGCAGCGCTCCGAGGACAGGGGGGTACACTGAAGCTTTCTTT.

This clone showed up just once. This rearrangement joins TRBV4-1 to TRBJ2-7, with D maybe TRBD1 (6 bases). Germline V gene data show CDR1 as MGHRA and CDR2 as YSYEKL. V lost 0 bases and J 4 bases, leaving 16 bases between the germline ends. The CDR3 has 16 residues. CDR3 loop: CASSQDPGGAVYEQYF. In nucleotides, the CDR3 is TGCGCCAGCAGCCAAGATCCTGGGGGCGCGGTTTACGAGCAGTACTTC.

A single count supports this clone. This chain links TRBV7-2 with TRBJ1-2; 7 bases align to TRBD1. With V trimmed by 5 bases and J by 8 bases, 11 bases remained unmatched. This CDR3 has 14 amino acids. Germline V gene sequence: CDR1 SGHTA, CDR2 FQGNSA. CDR3 coding DNA: TGTGCCAGCAGCCATCCGGGACAGCCACTGGGCTACACCTTC. Amino acids: CASSHPGQPLGYTF.

This clone has just a few counts. The chain has TRBV5-1 and TRBJ2-2; the D gene is possibly TRBD1 (6 bases). V lost 5 bases, J lost 2 bases, and 19 bases lay in between. The CDR3 sequence is 17 residues long. Germline V gives CDR1 SGHRS, CDR2 YFSETQ. CDR3 sequence reads: CASSRRGTTVNTGELFF. CDR3 bases: TGCGCCAGCAGTCGAAGGGGGACGACAGTTAACACCGGGGAGCTGTTTTTT.

The rearrangement links TRBV20-1 to TRBJ2-5; D gene uncertain. V lost 3 bases to trimming and J lost 5 bases, with 7 bases between them. CDR1 and CDR2 (germline): DFQATT, SNEGSKA (reference sequence). The CDR3 contains 11 residues. The CDR3 DNA is TGCAGTGCTAGTGTTCGGGAGACCCAGTACTTC. Protein: CSASVRETQYF.

Turning to this clone: At the DNA level, this CDR3 is encoded by other sequences in the same sample as well. The J gene is TRBJ1-1, the V gene TRBV5-1; D may be TRBD1 (5 bases). CDR1 SGHRS and CDR2 YFSETQ come from the germline V gene. The V end lost 4 bases, the J end lost 0 bases, and 10 bases lay between the germline ends. This CDR3 has 14 residues. CDR3 bases: TGCGCCAGCAGCCCGGACACATTGAACACTGAAGCTTTCTTT. This codes for CASSPDTLNTEAFF.

The chain uses TRBV7-9 and TRBJ2-5; TRBD1 matches 7 bases. The CDR3 totals 14 residues. Germline CDR1 and CDR2: SEHNR and FQNEAQ (reference sequence). Trimming at V came to 3 bases and at J to 5 bases, leaving 6 bases not matched to a gene. The CDR3 DNA sequence: TGTGCCAGCAGCTTCCCGACAGGGACGGAGACCCAGTACTTC. Translating gives CASSFPTGTETQYF.

The gene calls are TRBV5-1 and TRBJ2-2; 8 nucleotides line up with TRBD1. V gave up 0 bases and J gave up 2 bases; unmatched junction bases: 9. Germline values: CDR1 SGHRS, CDR2 YFSETQ. This CDR3 has 18 residues. The CDR3 loop reads CASSLVPGTGPNTGELFF. DNA of the CDR3: TGCGCCAGCAGCTTGGTTCCCGGGACAGGCCCCAACACCGGGGAGCTGTTTTTT. The full variable domain, with the rest looked up from reference TRBV5-1 and TRBJ2-2, is KAGVTQTPRYLIKTRGQQVTLSCSPISGHRSVSWYQQTPGQGLQFLFEYFSETQRNKGNFPGRFSGRQFSNSRSEMNVSTLELGDSALYLCASSLVPGTGPNTGELFFGEGSRLTVL.

This clone was detected once. The chain combines TRBV6-1 with TRBJ1-2; D not certain. The CDR3 contains 14 residues. Trimming left V 0 bases short and J 0 bases short, with 5 bases between. Germline CDR1 reads MNHNS; CDR2 reads SASEGT. The CDR3 reads CASSEARPNYGYTF. The CDR3, as DNA: TGTGCCAGCAGTGAAGCGCGGCCTAACTATGGCTACACCTTC.

V is TRBV7-2 and J is TRBJ1-5; tentative D call: TRBD1 (5 bases). The V end was cut by 10 bases, the J end by 0 bases, with 13 bases between. The CDR3 is 14 residues long. Germline-derived CDR1 and CDR2 are SGHTA and FQGNSA. The CDR3 reads CATGKGNSNQPQHF. CDR3 coding DNA: TGTGCCACTGGTAAGGGGAATAGCAATCAGCCCCAGCATTTT. The full variable domain, rest sourced from reference TRBV7-2 and TRBJ1-5, is GAGVSQSPSNKVTEKGKDVELRCDPISGHTALYWYRQSLGQGLEFLIYFQGNSAPDKSGLPSDRFSAERTGGSVSTLTIQRTQQEDSAVYLCATGKGNSNQPQHFGDGTRLSIL.

The genes are TRBV29-1 and TRBJ2-3; 7 positions agree with TRBD2. Trimming removed 6 bases from V and 5 bases from J; junction bases left unmatched: 11. CDR1 is SQVTM and CDR2 is ANQGSEA in the germline V gene. This CDR3 has 14 residues. The DNA for the CDR3 is TGCAGCGTCGTTCGGCGGGGCGGGGGAGATACGCAGTATTTT. It specifies CSVVRRGGGDTQYF.